The entry below gives a single TCR beta chain sequence along with its context. Its antigen is undetermined. The data originate from a study of cytomegalovirus exposure and HLA in healthy donors. Broader study findings: The study put 150 to 200 TCR beta chains on its list as cytomegalovirus-associated.

The V gene end was trimmed by 3 bases and the J gene end by 2 bases; junction bases not matched to a gene: 2. The CDR3 runs to 14 residues. CDR1 is SGHKS and CDR2 is YYEKEE in the germline V gene (reference sequence). The PCR had 60 Vbeta and 13 Jbeta primers. Only in-frame clones appear in the TCRdb table, and some are missing; sequencing was by immunoSEQ multiplex PCR. This table has 78,000 or so clones, more than 50% appearing once. This clonotype was sampled from a male donor in good health and CMV-seropositive. The rearrangement uses TRBV5-5 and TRBJ1-2; 9 bases map to TRBD1. Material: PBMCs. For the CDR3, the DNA is TGTGCCAGCAGCTACGGACAGGGGAACTATGGCTACACCTTC. It is translated as CASSYGQGNYGYTF.